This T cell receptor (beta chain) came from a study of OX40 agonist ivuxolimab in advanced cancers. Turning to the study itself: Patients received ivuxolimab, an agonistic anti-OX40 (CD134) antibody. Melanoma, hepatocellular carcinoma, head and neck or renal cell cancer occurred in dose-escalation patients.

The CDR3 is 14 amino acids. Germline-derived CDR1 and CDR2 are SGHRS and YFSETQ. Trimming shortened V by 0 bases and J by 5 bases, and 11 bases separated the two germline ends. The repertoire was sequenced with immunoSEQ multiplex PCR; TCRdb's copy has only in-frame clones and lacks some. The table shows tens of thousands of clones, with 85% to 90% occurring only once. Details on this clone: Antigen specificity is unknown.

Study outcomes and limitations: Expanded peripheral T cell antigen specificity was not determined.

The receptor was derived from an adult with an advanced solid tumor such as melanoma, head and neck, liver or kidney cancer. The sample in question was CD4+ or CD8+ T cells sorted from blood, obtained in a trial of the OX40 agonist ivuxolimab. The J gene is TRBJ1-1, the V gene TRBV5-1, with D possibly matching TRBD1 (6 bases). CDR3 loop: CASSLEGGRTEAFF. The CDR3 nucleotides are TGCGCCAGCAGCTTGGAGGGGGGTCGGACTGAAGCTTTCTTT.